This T cell receptor (beta chain) came from a study of blood T cell repertoires in COVID-19. The germline V gene encodes CDR1 SEHNR and CDR2 FQNEAQ (reference sequence). V was trimmed by 5 bases and J by 8 bases, leaving 24 bases between them. The CDR3 is 16 amino acids. This clone was counted once. Data came from immunoSEQ multiplex PCR; TCRdb stores just in-frame clones and leaves some out. The repertoire holds about 90,000 clones, with more than 80% as singletons. This receptor was identified in a woman in her 70s with acute or convalescent COVID-19. The specimen sequenced was peripheral blood. The chain recombines TRBV7-9 with TRBJ1-2, with D possibly matching TRBD1 (6 bases). As DNA, the CDR3 is TGTGCCAGCAGCCCTTGGGACACCTCTGTGAAGGTCGGCTACACCTTC. Amino acid sequence: CASSPWDTSVKVGYTF.